This T cell receptor (beta chain) was retrieved from a study of blood T cells in healthy people across ages. Trimming took 0 bases from V and 8 from J; bases not matched to a gene: 11. Germline V CDR1 and CDR2: SEHNR, FQNEAQ (reference sequence). This CDR3 region has 16 residues. Alongside a J-beta primer mix, a sample-barcoded 5' primer served in a second PCR lasting roughly 6 to 11 cycles. MiXCR was run by TCRdb on the 5' RACE reads, yielding one entry per CDR3 protein. The sample lists 1.5 million or so distinct CDR3 sequences, 42% occurring once. The source is a woman younger than 35 in good health. The specimen was blood. The V call is TRBV7-9, the J call TRBJ1-1; TRBD1 matches at 8 bases. The CDR3 sequence is CASSLASGQEVTEAFF. DNA of the CDR3: TGTGCCAGCAGCTTAGCGTCGGGACAGGAGGTAACAGAAGCTTTCTTT.